Each of the 16 T cell receptor beta chains below was sequenced from the same sample in a study of shared clonotypes between healthy human individuals. The data were produced by immunoSEQ multiplex PCR, yet TCRdb's version contains in-frame clones alone and is incomplete. This table has some 980,000 clones, approximately 76% appearing once. Sequencing input: memory CD4+ T cells sorted from blood. Stated subset: CD45RA-negative fraction. These receptors came from a man aged 18 to 30 in good health.

This chain links TRBV5-6 with TRBJ2-2, with D hard to call. CDR3 length equals 14 residues. Germline lookup yields CDR1 SGHDT and CDR2 YYEEEE. Between the trimmed V and J ends, which lost 4 bases and 1 base, there was a span of 8 bases. Here the CDR3 reads CASSLDLNTGELFF. The DNA of the CDR3 is TGTGCCAGCAGCCTCGACTTGAACACCGGGGAGCTGTTTTTT.

This rearrangement joins TRBV19 to TRBJ1-5, with 7 bases fitting TRBD1. V gave up 9 bases and J gave up 2 bases; unmatched junction bases: 13. Germline V gene sequence: CDR1 LNHDA, CDR2 SQIVND (reference sequence). The CDR3 contains 16 residues. CDR3: CASRIGGGDGNQPQHF. DNA of the CDR3: TGTGCCAGCCGTATAGGAGGGGGCGATGGCAATCAGCCCCAGCATTTT.

The chain recombines TRBV4-1 with TRBJ1-1; D ambiguous. CDR3 length: 13 amino acids. V gave up 1 base and J gave up 1 base, with 4 bases separating them. Germline-derived CDR1 and CDR2 are MGHRA and YSYEKL. The CDR3 here is CASSQGSNTEAFF. The CDR3 bases are TGCGCCAGCAGCCAAGGATCGAACACTGAAGCTTTCTTT.

As regards this clone: Other DNA sequences within the sample encode an identical CDR3. This chain joins TRBV6-4 and TRBJ1-1; possible D gene TRBD1, 6 bases. V was pared by 3 bases and J by 1 base, with 6 bases between. From germline, CDR1 is MRHNA and CDR2 SNTAGT. The CDR3 runs 13 residues. The CDR3 reads CASSEQGNTEAFF. CDR3 nucleotide sequence: TGTGCCAGCAGTGAACAGGGGAACACTGAAGCTTTCTTT.

This clone has only a few counts. The J gene is TRBJ2-7, the V gene TRBV11-2, with TRBD2 matching over 12 bases. CDR3 size: 17 residues. Germline CDR1 SGHAT, CDR2 FQNNGV. After removal of 2 bases from V and 5 bases from J, the junction contained 10 bases not matched to a gene. CDR3 in amino acids: CASSLTGRTSGINEQYF. The CDR3 DNA sequence: TGTGCCAGCAGCTTAACTGGTCGGACTAGCGGGATCAACGAGCAGTACTTC.

The rearrangement links TRBV7-2 to TRBJ2-1; a weak D match, TRBD1 (6 bases). Trimming left V 4 bases short and J 2 bases short, with 9 bases between. This CDR3 region has 14 residues. Germline V CDR1 and CDR2: SGHTA, FQGNSA. The CDR3 protein is CASSSRDTYNEQFF. For the CDR3, the DNA is TGTGCCAGCAGCTCCCGGGACACCTACAATGAGCAGTTCTTC.

This clone has just a few counts. This chain links TRBV5-5 with TRBJ1-5; D is uncertain. CDR3 length: 17 residues. Trimming stripped 4 bases from V and 2 bases from J, with 19 bases between. Germline CDR1 reads SGHKS; CDR2 reads YYEKEE (reference sequence). In nucleotides, the CDR3 is TGTGCCAGCAGCACCACACTGAGTCGTGTCGGCAATCAGCCCCAGCATTTT. Translated: CASSTTLSRVGNQPQHF.

The rearrangement links TRBV10-3 to TRBJ2-7, with a tentative D call TRBD1 (5 bases). The CDR3 spans 12 residues. V was pared by 10 bases and J by 4 bases, with 14 bases between. Germline values: CDR1 ENHRY, CDR2 SYGVKD. The DNA for the CDR3 is TGTGCCAGCGGACAAGCCTTTTACGAGCAGTACTTC. Translated: CASGQAFYEQYF.

The V gene is TRBV6-6, the J gene TRBJ2-7, with TRBD1 identical over 7 bases. CDR1 MNHNY and CDR2 SVGAGI come from the germline V gene (reference sequence). Trimming took 6 bases from V and 5 from J; bases not matched to a gene: 4. The CDR3 extends over 12 amino acids. CDR3 bases: TGTGCCAGCAGAGCTACAGGGGACGAGCAGTACTTC. Translated: CASRATGDEQYF.

The chain recombines TRBV18 with TRBJ1-6; 8 bases line up with TRBD1. The CDR3 consists of 15 residues. Germline CDR1 is KGHSH and CDR2 is LQKENI. The ends lost 3 bases at V and 8 bases at J; junction bases unmatched: 6. The CDR3: CASSPGTGMYSPLHF. DNA of the CDR3: TGTGCCAGCTCACCCGGGACAGGCATGTATTCACCCCTCCACTTT.

This clone was observed a few times. This rearrangement joins TRBV18 to TRBJ2-5; D is uncertain. Trimming cost V 5 bases and J 5 bases, with 9 bases left between them. Germline values: CDR1 KGHSH, CDR2 LQKENI. The CDR3 runs to 12 residues. CDR3 bases: TGTGCCAGCTCATCCTACACCGAGACCCAGTACTTC. Amino acids: CASSSYTETQYF.

V is TRBV10-3 and J is TRBJ1-2, with 7 bases matching TRBD1. This CDR3 is 12 amino acids long. Germline CDR1 reads ENHRY; CDR2 reads SYGVKD. The CDR3: CATGAGNYGYTF. The CDR3 DNA reads as TGTGCTACAGGGGCGGGAAACTATGGCTACACCTTC.

V gene TRBV6-1 combines with J gene TRBJ1-5; D is unclear. Germline CDR1 reads MNHNS; CDR2 reads SASEGT. The CDR3 contains 18 residues. V lost 0 bases and J lost 4, with 19 bases in between. CDR3 sequence: CASSEAGSWTPRNQPQHF. As DNA, the CDR3 is TGTGCCAGCAGTGAAGCCGGGTCTTGGACGCCAAGAAATCAGCCCCAGCATTTT.

In its sample, this clone was seen a few times. This sequence joins TRBV1 and TRBJ2-1; the table's D call TRBD2 went unverified against the DNA. TRBV1 is noted as a pseudogene. CDR3 length: 16 residues. The CDR3 DNA sequence: TGCACTCCGGGACTAGCGGGACGGGTGTCCTACAATGAGCAGTTCTTC. Residues: CTPGLAGRVSYNEQFF.

This clone was counted many times. The chain carries TRBV18 and TRBJ1-4; 10 bases line up with TRBD1. J gave up 3 bases and V 5 bases, and 3 bases lay outside the gene matches. CDR1 is KGHSH, CDR2 LQKENI, per germline. The CDR3 runs to 15 residues. Written as DNA, the CDR3 is TGTGCCAGCTCAAGTGACAGGGGGCCTAATGAAAAACTGTTTTTT. Protein product: CASSSDRGPNEKLFF.

This clone was seen only a few times. This chain links TRBV6-1 with TRBJ1-2, with D unresolved. V lost 1 base to trimming and J lost 7 bases, with 13 bases between them. Looked up from germline, CDR1 is MNHNS and CDR2 is SASEGT. The CDR3 totals 14 residues. The CDR3, as DNA: TGTGCCAGCAGTGAAGTTTGGGCTTTAAGTGGCTACACCTTC. Translating gives CASSEVWALSGYTF.